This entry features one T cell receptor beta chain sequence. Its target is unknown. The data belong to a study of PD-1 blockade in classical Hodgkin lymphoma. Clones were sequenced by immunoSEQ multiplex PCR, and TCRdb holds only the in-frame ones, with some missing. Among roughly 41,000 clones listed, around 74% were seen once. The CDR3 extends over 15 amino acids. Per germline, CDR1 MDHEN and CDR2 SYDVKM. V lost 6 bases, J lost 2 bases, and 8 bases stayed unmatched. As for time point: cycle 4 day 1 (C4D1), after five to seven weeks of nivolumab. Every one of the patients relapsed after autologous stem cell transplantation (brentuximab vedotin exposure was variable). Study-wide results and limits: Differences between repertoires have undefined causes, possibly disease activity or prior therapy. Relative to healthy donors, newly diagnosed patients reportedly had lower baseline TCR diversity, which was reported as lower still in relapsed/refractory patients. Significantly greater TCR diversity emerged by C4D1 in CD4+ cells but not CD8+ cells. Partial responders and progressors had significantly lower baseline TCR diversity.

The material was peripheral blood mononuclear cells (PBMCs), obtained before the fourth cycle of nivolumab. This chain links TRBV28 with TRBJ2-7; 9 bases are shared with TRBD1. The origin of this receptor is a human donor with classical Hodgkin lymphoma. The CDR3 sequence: CASSSAGTGTYEQYF. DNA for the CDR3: TGTGCCAGCAGCTCGGCCGGGACAGGGACCTACGAGCAGTACTTC.